The 5 T cell receptor beta chains reported below all come from one sample, sequenced in a study of CD8+ T cells in alopecia areata. Treatment given: oral pan-JAK inhibitor, 5-10 mg twice daily. Following RNA extraction, reverse transcription yielded cDNA that acted as the sequencing template. Generated by immunoSEQ multiplex PCR, the TCRdb table keeps only in-frame clones and is missing some. The sample has under 350,000 clones, 58% seen once. The sample here was CD4+ T cells sorted from blood, taken at week 24, from a patient treated with tofacitinib. Source of these receptors: a human donor with alopecia areata.

This chain joins TRBV19 and TRBJ1-6, with TRBD1 identical over 8 bases. Germline lookup yields CDR1 LNHDA and CDR2 SQIVND (reference sequence). The ends lost 5 bases at V and 7 bases at J; junction bases unmatched: 7. The CDR3 has 15 residues. CDR3 in DNA: TGTGCCAGTAGTGCCCGACGACAGGGGAATTCACCCCTCCACTTT. It specifies CASSARRQGNSPLHF.

V is TRBV6-5 and J is TRBJ2-1; the D gene is possibly TRBD2 (5 bases). The CDR3 runs 13 residues. V was shortened by 6 bases and J by 6 bases, with 12 bases between the two germline ends. Germline-derived CDR1 and CDR2 are MNHEY and SVGAGI. As DNA, the CDR3 is TGTGCCAGCAGGGACTTCCAAAGCAATGAGCAGTTCTTC. This sequence encodes CASRDFQSNEQFF.

This sequence joins TRBV2 and TRBJ1-1; D gene unclear. Germline V gene data show CDR1 as SNHLY and CDR2 as FYNNEI. This CDR3 has 14 residues. V lost 3 bases and J lost 4, with 12 bases in between. CDR3 bases: TGTGCCAGCAGTGATAAGGGAAGTCGCACTGAAGCTTTCTTT. Translated: CASSDKGSRTEAFF. Drawing the rest from reference TRBV2 and TRBJ1-1, the complete variable domain is EPEVTQTPSHQVTQMGQEVILRCVPISNHLYFYWYRQILGQKVEFLVSFYNNEISEKSEIFDDQFSVERPDGSNFTLKIRSTKLEDSAMYFCASSDKGSRTEAFFGQGTRLTVV.

This clone appeared once. Other DNA sequences in this sample translate to the same CDR3. The V and J genes are TRBV25-1 and TRBJ2-7, with D possibly being TRBD2 (5 bases). Germline CDR1 and CDR2: MGHDK and SYGVNS. This CDR3 contains 12 residues. Trimming took off 3 bases at V and 4 bases at J, with 7 bases between the two ends. The CDR3 is CASSDRGYEQYF. The CDR3 region has the DNA TGTGCCAGCAGTGATCGGGGATACGAGCAGTACTTC.

The chain couples TRBV30 to TRBJ1-2; maybe TRBD1 (6 bases). Germline CDR1 reads GTSNPN; CDR2 reads SVGIG (reference sequence). The ends were cut back, 2 bases at V and 3 bases at J, with 10 bases in the middle. The CDR3 is 13 amino acids. The CDR3 here is CAWSFYRDYGYTF. The CDR3 DNA is TGTGCCTGGAGTTTTTACAGGGACTATGGCTACACCTTC. Full variable domain (rest looked up from reference TRBV30 and TRBJ1-2): SQTIHQWPATLVQPVGSPLSLECTVEGTSNPNLYWYRQAAGRGLQLLFYSVGIGQISSEVPQNLSASRPQDRQFILSSKKLLLSDSGFYLCAWSFYRDYGYTFGSGTRLTVV.